Following are 28 T cell receptor beta chains from one sample sequenced in a study of blood T cell repertoires in COVID-19. The data were produced by immunoSEQ multiplex PCR, yet TCRdb's version contains in-frame clones alone and is incomplete. The table shows nearly 200,000 clones, with 84% occurring only once. Input material: peripheral blood. These receptor sequences come from a woman between 65 and 79 years old with active or convalescent COVID-19.

Only a few counts were recorded for this clone. The chain has TRBV21-1 and TRBJ1-1; TRBD1 is the table's D call and was not checked against the DNA. TRBV21-1 has pseudogene status. This CDR3 contains 14 residues. Here the CDR3 DNA reads TGTGCCAGCAAATCTACAGGGATGAACACTGAAGCTTTCTTT. Translated, it gives CASKSTGMNTEAFF.

The chain's CDR3 is CASSVRQRTNTGELFF. CDR3 coding DNA: TGTGCCAGCAGTGTTAGACAAAGGACAAACACCGGGGAGCTGTTTTTT. The chain has TRBV6-1 and TRBJ2-2, with TRBD1 as a possible D gene (5 bases). The CDR3 runs 16 residues. Germline assignment: CDR1 MNHNS and CDR2 SASEGT. Trimming left V 4 bases short and J 2 bases short, with 14 bases between.

J is TRBJ1-1 and V is TRBV7-2; the D gene is possibly TRBD1 (6 bases). V gave up 5 bases and J gave up 1 base, with 14 bases separating them. The CDR3 is 15 amino acids. Germline CDR1 is SGHTA and CDR2 is FQGNSA. The CDR3 protein is CASSIQGRANTEAFF. The CDR3 nucleotides read TGTGCCAGCAGCATACAGGGCAGGGCGAACACTGAAGCTTTCTTT.

The CDR3 here is CASSLIRQGGFLEQYF. CDR3 coding DNA: TGTGCCAGCAGCTTAATTAGACAGGGCGGGTTCCTCGAGCAGTACTTC. The V gene is TRBV7-9, the J gene TRBJ2-7; TRBD1 aligns across 7 bases. In germline, CDR1 is SEHNR, CDR2 FQNEAQ (reference sequence). This CDR3 comprises 16 residues. Trimming took 2 bases from V and 6 from J; bases not matched to a gene: 13.

The gene calls are TRBV11-2 and TRBJ2-2; possible D gene TRBD2, 5 bases. The V gene lost 1 base and the J gene lost 4 bases, with 7 bases spanning the gap. Looked up from germline, CDR1 is SGHAT and CDR2 is FQNNGV. The CDR3 consists of 14 residues. The CDR3 reads CASSLAAGTGELFF. DNA of the CDR3: TGTGCCAGCAGCTTAGCGGCGGGCACCGGGGAGCTGTTTTTT.

This clone showed up just a few times. The chain has TRBV19 and TRBJ1-2; tentatively, D is TRBD1 (6 bases). CDR1 and CDR2 from the germline V gene are LNHDA and SQIVND (reference sequence). With 0 bases removed from V and 4 bases from J, the gap between germline ends came to 9 bases. The CDR3 has 14 amino acids. CDR3 bases: TGTGCCAGTAGTATAGACAGGGGCCTCTATGGCTACACCTTC. Translation: CASSIDRGLYGYTF.

This clone was counted a single time. The chain has TRBV5-1 and TRBJ2-7, with TRBD1 identical over 8 bases. Germline V gene sequence: CDR1 SGHRS, CDR2 YFSETQ. Germline trimming cut 2 bases from V and 3 bases from J; bases unmatched to any gene: 10. The CDR3 extends over 16 amino acids. CDR3 DNA: TGCGCCAGCAGCTTAATCGCTTCCGGGACAGGCTACGAGCAGTACTTC. Translated: CASSLIASGTGYEQYF.

V gene TRBV13 combines with J gene TRBJ2-1, with D tentatively TRBD2 (6 bases). This CDR3 region has 14 residues. In germline, CDR1 is PRHDT, CDR2 FYEKMQ (reference sequence). With 5 bases removed from V and 2 bases from J, the gap between germline ends came to 10 bases. The CDR3 region is CASSRRVPYNEQFF. CDR3 DNA: TGTGCCAGCAGCCGGAGGGTCCCCTACAATGAGCAGTTCTTC.

CDR3 in amino acids: CASSHSIGTSGRAWSLVTQYF. For the CDR3, the DNA is TGCGCCAGCAGCCATTCCATTGGGACTAGCGGGAGGGCCTGGTCTTTGGTTACGCAGTATTTT. V is TRBV4-1 and J is TRBJ2-3; 16 nucleotides align to TRBD2. Germline lookup yields CDR1 MGHRA and CDR2 YSYEKL. This CDR3 comprises 21 residues. The trim removed 3 bases at V and 8 bases at J, leaving 20 bases unmatched.

The chain couples TRBV6-5 to TRBJ1-3; TRBD1 aligns across 8 bases. The CDR3 extends over 15 amino acids. With 3 bases clipped from V and 4 bases from J, the junction kept 5 bases outside the gene matches. Germline CDR1 and CDR2: MNHEY and SVGAGI. The CDR3 bases are TGTGCCAGCAGTTATACAGGGGGAGCAGGAAACACCATATATTTT. Translated, it gives CASSYTGGAGNTIYF.

The chain combines TRBV5-6 with TRBJ2-2; possibly TRBD2 for D (5 bases). Trimming left V 2 bases short and J 6 bases short, with 17 bases between. The germline V gene has CDR1 SGHDT and CDR2 YYEEEE. The CDR3 has 16 amino acids. CDR3 sequence (DNA): TGTGCCAGCAGCTTTAGGACTTCCTTAAAAGCCGGGGAGCTGTTTTTT. Translation gives CASSFRTSLKAGELFF.

The V and J genes are TRBV5-4 and TRBJ2-2, with 7 bases that match TRBD1. J gave up 0 bases and V 4 bases, and 6 bases lay outside the gene matches. This CDR3 region has 16 residues. Germline CDR1 is SGHNT and CDR2 is YYREEE (reference sequence). The CDR3 sequence: CASSTLTGANTGELFF. The CDR3 bases are TGTGCCAGCAGCACTCTTACAGGGGCGAACACCGGGGAGCTGTTTTTT.

The V gene is TRBV6-5, the J gene TRBJ2-3; TRBD1 matches 7 bases. Trimming cost V 7 bases and J 2 bases; bases outside gene matches: 3. Germline values: CDR1 MNHEY, CDR2 SVGAGI. The CDR3 loop spans 13 amino acids. The CDR3 bases are TGTGCCAGCAAGGGACAGAACACAGATACGCAGTATTTT. Translation gives CASKGQNTDTQYF.

The chain links TRBV7-3 to TRBJ2-2; unclear D gene. V dropped 5 bases and J dropped 5 bases, with 9 bases sitting between them. Germline CDR1 and CDR2: SGHTA and FQGTGA. The CDR3 loop spans 13 amino acids. CDR3 sequence reads: CASSRDTTGELFF. The DNA of the CDR3 is TGTGCCAGCAGCCGCGACACTACCGGGGAGCTGTTTTTT.

This clone appeared a few times. The chain joins TRBV6-5 to TRBJ2-2; tentatively, D is TRBD1 (5 bases). The germline V gene has CDR1 MNHEY and CDR2 SVGAGI. The V end lost 8 bases, the J end lost 6 bases, and 7 bases lay between the germline ends. The CDR3 is 11 amino acids. This CDR3 is CASQGAGELFF. Written as DNA, the CDR3 is TGTGCCAGCCAAGGGGCCGGGGAGCTGTTTTTT.

The chain couples TRBV4-2 to TRBJ2-2; TRBD2 aligns across 8 bases. Germline V lookup: CDR1 LGHNA, CDR2 YNFKEQ. The CDR3 loop spans 17 amino acids. Trimming at V came to 2 bases and at J to 1 base, leaving 6 bases not matched to a gene. The CDR3 DNA is TGTGCCAGCAGCCAATGGTTGGCGGGAGGGAACACCGGGGAGCTGTTTTTT. Its translation: CASSQWLAGGNTGELFF.

The chain combines TRBV6-5 with TRBJ2-1, with 13 nucleotides matching TRBD2. Germline-derived CDR1 and CDR2 are MNHEY and SVGAGI. The CDR3 runs to 16 residues. The J segment lost 8 bases and the V segment lost 2 bases, leaving 6 bases of the junction unmatched. The CDR3 sequence: CASSYPRTSGSHEQFF. CDR3 DNA sequence: TGTGCCAGCAGTTACCCCAGGACTAGCGGGAGTCATGAGCAGTTCTTC.

This chain connects TRBV18 to TRBJ2-1; TRBD2 matches 13 bases. The trim removed 6 bases at V and 8 bases at J, leaving 16 bases unmatched. The CDR3 extends over 18 amino acids. Germline-derived CDR1 and CDR2 are KGHSH and LQKENI. The CDR3, as DNA: TGTGCCAGCTCCCGAACGGGACTAGCGGGACGAAAAGAGGATGAGCAGTTCTTC. Translated: CASSRTGLAGRKEDEQFF.

The V gene is TRBV5-1, the J gene TRBJ1-2; D ambiguous. Germline CDR1 SGHRS, CDR2 YFSETQ. V was shortened by 4 bases and J by 3 bases, with 7 bases between the two germline ends. The CDR3 is 12 amino acids. CDR3: CASSPEYYGYTF. The CDR3, as DNA: TGCGCCAGCAGCCCTGAGTACTATGGCTACACCTTC.

This chain links TRBV19 with TRBJ2-3, with TRBD2 identical over 12 bases. Unmatched junction bases numbered 3, after V lost 4 bases and J lost 4 bases. Germline CDR1 is LNHDA and CDR2 is SQIVND (reference sequence). CDR3 length: 15 amino acids. DNA for the CDR3: TGTGCCAGTAGTAGGACTAGCGGGAATCCAGATACGCAGTATTTT. Translating it yields CASSRTSGNPDTQYF.

The chain couples TRBV6-5 to TRBJ1-6; D is perhaps TRBD1 (5 bases). CDR3 length equals 16 residues. Per the germline V gene, CDR1 is MNHEY and CDR2 is SVGAGI. V dropped 0 bases and J dropped 10 bases, with 16 bases sitting between them. CDR3 in DNA: TGTGCCAGCAGTTACTCTAGGCCTTCTTCAGGGTCACCCCTCCACTTT. Its protein product is CASSYSRPSSGSPLHF.

For the CDR3, the DNA is TGTGCCAGCAGTTTTCTAGCGGACAACGAGCAGTACTTC. Translating it yields CASSFLADNEQYF. The chain employs TRBV27 and TRBJ2-7; the match to TRBD2 covers 7 bases. The germline CDR1 and CDR2 sequences are MNHEY and SMNVEV (reference sequence). The CDR3 has 13 residues. The V segment lost 3 bases and the J segment 5 bases; nucleotides outside the gene matches: 4.

This chain uses TRBV14 with TRBJ1-2, with TRBD1 identical over 7 bases. The germline CDR1 and CDR2 sequences are SGHDN and FVKESK. CDR3 length: 13 amino acids. Trimming removed 5 bases from V and 0 bases from J; junction bases left unmatched: 0. For the CDR3, the DNA is TGTGCCAGCAGCGGGACAGCTAACTATGGCTACACCTTC. Translating it yields CASSGTANYGYTF.

V and J are TRBV6-5 and TRBJ1-3; no definite D call. V lost 6 bases to trimming and J lost 1 base, with 10 bases between them. This CDR3 has 14 residues. Germline V gene sequence: CDR1 MNHEY, CDR2 SVGAGI. CDR3 DNA: TGTGCCAGCAGGCAACAGCTGTCTGGAAACACCATATATTTT. Residues: CASRQQLSGNTIYF.

The V and J genes are TRBV3-1 (or the pseudogene TRBV3-2) and TRBJ1-2; 9 bases line up with TRBD1. The V segment lost 2 bases and the J segment 6 bases; nucleotides outside the gene matches: 7. This CDR3 region has 15 residues. From germline, CDR1 is LGHDT and CDR2 YNNKEL (reference sequence). The CDR3 sequence is CASSQFPGQGNGYTF. CDR3 bases: TGTGCCAGCAGCCAATTTCCGGGACAGGGTAATGGCTACACCTTC.

Only a few counts were recorded for this clone. The same CDR3 is also encoded by other DNA sequences in this sample. The CDR3 is CASRLDRGYTF. The CDR3 DNA is TGTGCCAGTAGATTGGACAGGGGCTACACCTTC. The chain links TRBV19 to TRBJ1-2, with 7 bases that match TRBD1. The germline V gene has CDR1 LNHDA and CDR2 SQIVND (reference sequence). The CDR3 covers 11 residues. Unmatched junction bases numbered 3, after V lost 6 bases and J lost 8 bases.

CDR3 bases: TGTGCCAGCAGCAAGGGGCCAGACCTCCTAGGGCGGGGGAATGAGCAGTTCTTC. This sequence encodes CASSKGPDLLGRGNEQFF. The chain links TRBV21-1 to TRBJ2-1; the table's D call, TRBD2, has no DNA check behind it. TRBV21-1 is a listed pseudogene. The CDR3 sequence is 18 residues long.

The gene calls are TRBV6-5 and TRBJ1-2; D is unresolved. The CDR3 runs to 14 residues. Germline CDR1 is MNHEY and CDR2 is SVGAGI. The ends were cut back, 6 bases at V and 3 bases at J, with 14 bases in the middle. CDR3 in amino acids: CASRPRGSDYGYTF. The CDR3 DNA reads as TGTGCCAGCAGACCTCGAGGGTCGGACTATGGCTACACCTTC.